A single sample gave rise to the 14 T cell receptor beta chains below, sequenced in a study of cytomegalovirus exposure and HLA in healthy donors. PCR amplification relied on 60 Vbeta primers (plus 13 Jbeta primers). Profiled with immunoSEQ multiplex PCR; TCRdb holds only in-frame clones, not every one. The profile shows roughly 90,000 clones, 75% to 85% of them singletons. Material for sequencing was PBMCs. Every receptor here comes from a man younger than 45 in good health and CMV-seropositive.

As DNA, the CDR3 is TGCGCCAGCAGCTTGGGAGCGGGAGCGGTCCAAGAGACCCAGTACTTC. It yields the protein CASSLGAGAVQETQYF. The chain combines TRBV5-1 with TRBJ2-5; TRBD2 aligns across 8 bases. CDR1 and CDR2 from the germline V gene are SGHRS and YFSETQ. V was clipped by 0 bases and J by 1 base; unmatched bases: 5. The length of the CDR3 is 16 residues.

This clone was seen a single time. The gene calls are TRBV7-2 and TRBJ2-2; 11 positions agree with TRBD1. J gave up 7 bases and V 6 bases, and 10 bases lay outside the gene matches. The CDR3 loop spans 16 amino acids. Germline assignment: CDR1 SGHTA and CDR2 FQGNSA. The CDR3 nucleotides are TGTGCCAGCAGTGAGCTGGACAGGGGGCTAGGCGGGGAGCTGTTTTTT. It yields the protein CASSELDRGLGGELFF.

This clone occurred a few times. The V gene is TRBV6-1, the J gene TRBJ2-7, with 9 bases fitting TRBD1. After removal of 6 bases from V and 0 bases from J, the junction contained 6 bases not matched to a gene. CDR1 is MNHNS and CDR2 is SASEGT in the germline V gene. This CDR3 is built from 15 residues. The CDR3: CASSDRDRASYEQYF. As DNA, the CDR3 is TGTGCCAGCAGCGACCGGGACAGGGCCTCCTACGAGCAGTACTTC.

This clone appeared a single time. The chain uses TRBV25-1 and TRBJ2-1; TRBD2 aligns across 10 bases. CDR1 is MGHDK and CDR2 is SYGVNS in the germline V gene. The CDR3 has 16 residues. The junction had 7 bases not matched to a gene; V was cut back by 1 base and J by 7 bases. The CDR3 region has the DNA TGTGCCAGCAGTGAATGGGGGCTAGCGGGAGTGAATGAGCAGTTCTTC. This sequence encodes CASSEWGLAGVNEQFF.

The J gene is TRBJ1-1, the V gene TRBV5-6; D remains unclear. Trimming took off 0 bases at V and 10 bases at J, with 10 bases between the two ends. Germline CDR1 SGHDT, CDR2 YYEEEE. The CDR3 is 12 residues long. The CDR3 loop reads CASSLGSEAAFF. CDR3 nucleotides: TGTGCCAGCAGCTTGGGGTCGGAGGCAGCTTTCTTT.

The chain has TRBV7-2 and TRBJ2-1; 12 bases fit TRBD2. The CDR3 totals 15 residues. Germline V gene sequence: CDR1 SGHTA, CDR2 FQGNSA. With V trimmed by 4 bases and J by 3 bases, 1 base remained unmatched. The CDR3 DNA follows: TGTGCCAGCAGCTCGACTAGCGGGGGCTACAATGAGCAGTTCTTC. Translated, it gives CASSSTSGGYNEQFF.

The genes are TRBV18 and TRBJ1-3; no firm D call. The CDR3 runs 14 residues. From germline, CDR1 is KGHSH and CDR2 LQKENI. Trimming stripped 5 bases from V and 0 bases from J, with 8 bases between. The CDR3 here is CASSSLGSGNTIYF. DNA of the CDR3: TGTGCCAGCTCAAGCCTTGGCTCTGGAAACACCATATATTTT.

The rearrangement joins TRBV4-1 to TRBJ2-1, with a tentative D call TRBD2 (5 bases). The CDR3 is 16 residues long. Deletions cut 3 bases from V and 7 bases from J, with 19 bases between. Germline lookup yields CDR1 MGHRA and CDR2 YSYEKL. CDR3 sequence: CASSHRHLIRGNEQFF. CDR3 DNA sequence: TGCGCCAGCAGCCACCGACACTTGATTAGAGGGAATGAGCAGTTCTTC.

The chain combines TRBV5-1 with TRBJ2-5, with D uncertain. V gave up 6 bases and J gave up 2 bases, with 14 bases separating them. The CDR3 totals 14 residues. Per the germline V gene, CDR1 is SGHRS and CDR2 is YFSETQ. Here the CDR3 reads CASTLNAVQETQYF. The CDR3 DNA sequence: TGCGCCAGCACCCTAAATGCGGTTCAAGAGACCCAGTACTTC.

This clone turned up a few times. This chain links TRBV5-1 with TRBJ2-3; 11 positions agree with TRBD2. Looked up from germline, CDR1 is SGHRS and CDR2 is YFSETQ. After removal of 2 bases from V and 3 bases from J, the junction contained 14 bases not matched to a gene. The CDR3 has 19 amino acids. DNA of the CDR3: TGCGCCAGCAGCTTCAATCCCGGGGCTAGCGGGAGGAGGACAGATACGCAGTATTTT. Encoded protein: CASSFNPGASGRRTDTQYF. Combining the CDR3 with reference TRBV5-1 and TRBJ2-3 gives the whole variable domain KAGVTQTPRYLIKTRGQQVTLSCSPISGHRSVSWYQQTPGQGLQFLFEYFSETQRNKGNFPGRFSGRQFSNSRSEMNVSTLELGDSALYLCASSFNPGASGRRTDTQYFGPGTRLTVL.

There are a few counts of this clone. The chain couples TRBV28 to TRBJ2-7; D is possibly TRBD1 (5 bases). Germline loops: CDR1 MDHEN, CDR2 SYDVKM. With 1 base removed from V and 3 bases from J, the gap between germline ends came to 10 bases. The CDR3 is 14 residues long. In nucleotides, the CDR3 is TGTGCCAGCAGTTTATCAGGGAAACTCTACGAGCAGTACTTC. As protein: CASSLSGKLYEQYF.

There are a few counts of this clone. The chain is built from TRBV5-1 and TRBJ1-2; D may be TRBD1 (5 bases). CDR3 size: 13 residues. From germline, CDR1 is SGHRS and CDR2 YFSETQ. V was trimmed by 0 bases and J by 8 bases, leaving 11 bases between them. The CDR3 spells CASSLEGLLGYTF. CDR3 nucleotides: TGCGCCAGCAGCTTGGAGGGGCTCTTGGGCTACACCTTC.

In this sample, this clone turned up once. The chain uses TRBV2 and TRBJ2-1; 10 bases align to TRBD2. Germline values: CDR1 SNHLY, CDR2 FYNNEI. Trimming at V came to 1 base and at J to 8 bases, leaving 17 bases not matched to a gene. The CDR3 length is 19 residues. CDR3 DNA: TGTGCCAGCAGTGAAGTCCTAGCGGGAGTCGGGGACCCGGCGGATGAGCAGTTCTTC. Protein: CASSEVLAGVGDPADEQFF.

This clone was observed a single time. This sequence joins TRBV27 and TRBJ2-7, with 14 bases aligning to TRBD2. Trimming cost V 5 bases and J 6 bases; bases outside gene matches: 15. The CDR3 contains 18 residues. Per the germline V gene, CDR1 is MNHEY and CDR2 is SMNVEV (reference sequence). Written as DNA, the CDR3 is TGTGCCAGCAGTGCACGACCCGGGACTAGCGGGAGAAGTCGCGAGCAGTACTTC. This codes for CASSARPGTSGRSREQYF.